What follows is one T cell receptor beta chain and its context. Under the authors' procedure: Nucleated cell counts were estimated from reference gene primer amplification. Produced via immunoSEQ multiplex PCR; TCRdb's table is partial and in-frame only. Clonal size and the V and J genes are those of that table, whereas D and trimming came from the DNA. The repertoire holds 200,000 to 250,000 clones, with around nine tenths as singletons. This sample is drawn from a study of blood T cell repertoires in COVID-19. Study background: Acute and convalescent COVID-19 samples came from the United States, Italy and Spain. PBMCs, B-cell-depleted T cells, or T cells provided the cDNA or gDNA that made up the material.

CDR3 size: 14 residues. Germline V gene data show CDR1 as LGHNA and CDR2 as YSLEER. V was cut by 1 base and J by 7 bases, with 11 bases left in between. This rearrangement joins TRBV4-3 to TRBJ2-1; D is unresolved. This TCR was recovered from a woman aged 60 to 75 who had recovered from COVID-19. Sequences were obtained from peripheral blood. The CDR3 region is CASSQVFQVNEQFF. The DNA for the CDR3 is TGCGCCAGCAGCCAAGTATTCCAGGTTAATGAGCAGTTCTTC.